This is a list of T cell receptor beta chains from one sample in a study of cytomegalovirus exposure and HLA in healthy donors. Profiled with immunoSEQ multiplex PCR; TCRdb holds only in-frame clones, not every one. The sample has about 160,000 clones, approximately 80% seen once. Material for sequencing was PBMCs. The receptor set was obtained from a woman between 50 and 59 years old in good health and CMV-seronegative. CDR3s include the opening cysteine and the closing phenylalanine or tryptophan. The D gene is left open where the match is weak. Only some rows state a clone size, as once, few, many or a class for expanded clones.

TRBJ2-2	TRBD1	NA	TRBV28	TGTGCCAGCAGTCCACAGGGGTTGGACACCGGGGAGCTGTTTTTT	CASSPQGLDTGELFF
TRBJ1-1	TRBD1	NA	TRBV6-5	TGTGCCAGCAGTTACGCTACAGGGGGTCCGAAGACTGAAGCTTTCTTT	CASSYATGGPKTEAFF
TRBJ2-1	TRBD1	once	TRBV18	TGTGCCAGCTCACTTTCCGGGACAGGGGGCTACAATGAGCAGTTCTTC	CASSLSGTGGYNEQFF
TRBJ1-1	NA	NA	TRBV18	TGTGCCAGCTCACCAGGGTCCGGCGGTGAAGCTTTCTTT	CASSPGSGGEAFF
TRBJ1-3	TRBD1	once	TRBV6-6	TGTGCCAGCAGCCTAGGACAGGGGATGACTGGAAACACCATATATTTT	CASSLGQGMTGNTIYF
TRBJ1-5	NA	NA	TRBV19	TGTGCCAGTAGTATCGGGGGGGCCCTACGTCAGCCCCAGCATTTT	CASSIGGALRQPQHF
TRBJ1-5	NA	NA	TRBV6-5	TGTGCCAGCAGTAAGGGACAAAATAGCAATCAGCCCCAGCATTTT	CASSKGQNSNQPQHF
TRBJ2-7	NA	NA	TRBV28	TGTGCCAGCAGTTCCCCTCAGGGTTACGAGCAGTACTTC	CASSSPQGYEQYF
TRBJ2-1	TRBD2	NA	TRBV5-8	TGTGCCAGCAGCTTGGAACTAGCGGGAGAAGAGCAGTTCTTC	CASSLELAGEEQFF
TRBJ2-3	NA	NA	TRBV9	TGTGCCAGCAGCCCGGGGGGCAAGGATACGCAGTATTTT	CASSPGGKDTQYF
TRBJ2-1	TRBD1	NA	TRBV25-1	TGTGCCAGCAGTGAATTGATCTGGGACAGGGAAGGAGATGAGCAGTTCTTC	CASSELIWDREGDEQFF
TRBJ1-2	TRBD1	NA	TRBV19	TGTGCCAGTAGTGTATCTACAGGGGCGAACTATGGCTACACCTTC	CASSVSTGANYGYTF
TRBJ2-3	TRBD1	NA	TRBV6-5	TGTGCCAGCAGTCCCCTAGGACAGGGAACAGATACGCAGTATTTT	CASSPLGQGTDTQYF
TRBJ1-1	TRBD1	once	TRBV7-8	TGTGCCAGCAGTCAAGGACAGGGTCAAGCTTTCTTT	CASSQGQGQAFF
TRBJ2-1	NA	NA	TRBV7-3	TGTGCCAGCAGCTTAACTTCGAGCTCCTACAATGAGCAGTTCTTC	CASSLTSSSYNEQFF
TRBJ2-7	TRBD2	NA	TRBV19	TGTGCCAGTAGCCCCCGGGGTAGCGGGGGTTCCCGTTGGGAGCAGTACTTC	CASSPRGSGGSRWEQYF
TRBJ2-7	TRBD2	NA	TRBV5-1	TGCGCCAGCAGCTTGGGTCTAGCGGACTCCTACGAGCAGTACTTC	CASSLGLADSYEQYF
TRBJ2-1	TRBD2	NA	TRBV29-1	TGCAGCGGCCGCGGGGGGCCCGCCTACAATGAGCAGTTCTTC	CSGRGGPAYNEQFF
TRBJ1-4	NA	NA	TRBV27	TGTGCCAGCAGTTCTCACCTGACAGGAACGCTTGAAAAACTGTTTTTT	CASSSHLTGTLEKLFF
TRBJ2-2	NA	NA	TRBV28	TGTGCCAGCTGTTTAAATCTCGGGGAGCTGTTTTTT	CASCLNLGELFF
TRBJ2-1	TRBD2	NA	TRBV6-5	TGTGCCAGCAGTCGAGCGGGGGGGTTGAATGAGCAGTTCTTC	CASSRAGGLNEQFF
TRBJ2-3	NA	few	TRBV7-9	TGTGCCAGCAGCCCAGGACTCGAGACAGATACGCAGTATTTT	CASSPGLETDTQYF
TRBJ2-7	TRBD2	NA	TRBV19	TGTGCCAGTAGCAGGGGACTAGCGGGAGGCTACTCCTACGAGCAGTACTTC	CASSRGLAGGYSYEQYF
TRBJ1-1	NA	NA	TRBV19	TGTGCCAGTAGGACATCTGACAGACGTGAAGCTTTCTTT	CASRTSDRREAFF
TRBJ2-5	NA	NA	TRBV4-2	TGTGCCAGCAGCCAAGGAGGGCAGGCAGAGACCCAGTACTTC	CASSQGGQAETQYF
TRBJ2-2	NA	NA	TRBV5-1	TGCGCCAGCAGATCTTACGATAGCACCGGGGAGCTGTTTTTT	CASRSYDSTGELFF
TRBJ2-7	NA	NA	TRBV28	TGTGCCAGCAGTTTAGTGGGAGGAGGTGCCTACGAGCAGTACTTC	CASSLVGGGAYEQYF
TRBJ2-3	TRBD2	NA	TRBV7-2	TGTGCCAGCAGCCCCAATAGCGGGAAGAGCACAGATACGCAGTATTTT	CASSPNSGKSTDTQYF
TRBJ1-1	NA	NA	TRBV29-1	TGCAGCGTTGAGAGCGTTAAAGCTTTCTTT	CSVESVKAFF
TRBJ1-5	TRBD1	NA	TRBV7-2	TGTGCCAGCAGCTTATACGGGACAGTTAGCAATCAGCCCCAGCATTTT	CASSLYGTVSNQPQHF
TRBJ2-5	NA	NA	TRBV11-2	TGTGCCAGCAGCTTAGTCGGCGGGAAAGAGACCCAGTACTTC	CASSLVGGKETQYF
TRBJ2-1	NA	NA	TRBV5-1	TGCGCCAGCAGTCAGGAGGACGCAACCTACAATGAGCAGTTCTTC	CASSQEDATYNEQFF
TRBJ2-2	NA	NA	TRBV29-1	TGCAGCGTTTGGGGGGAAGGGGAGCTGTTTTTT	CSVWGEGELFF
TRBJ1-5	NA	NA	TRBV27	TGTGCCAGCAGTTACCAGGGAGGGAATCAGCCCCAGCATTTT	CASSYQGGNQPQHF
TRBJ2-1	TRBD2	NA	TRBV5-4	TGTGCCAGCAGGATCCAGGGAGCGGGGGCTCGGGGGGGGGAGTTCTTC	CASRIQGAGARGGEFF
TRBJ1-2	NA	NA	TRBV7-2	TGTGCCAGCAGCTTAACCCTCACAGGGCCCCACTATGGCTACACCTTC	CASSLTLTGPHYGYTF
TRBJ2-6	NA	NA	TRBV6-5	TGTGCCAGCAGTTACTACAGGGTCGCTGGGGCCAACGTCCTGACTTTC	CASSYYRVAGANVLTF
TRBJ2-7	NA	NA	TRBV2	TGTGCCAGCAATACCCCCGGGAGCTACGAGCAGTACTTC	CASNTPGSYEQYF
TRBJ1-4	TRBD1	NA	TRBV5-1	TGCGCCAAGGGGAAAAGACAGGGGAATTTTCCTAATGAAAAACTGTTTTTT	CAKGKRQGNFPNEKLFF
TRBJ2-5	TRBD1	NA	TRBV11-3	TGTGCCAGCAGCTCTTCCACCGGGACAGGGGAAGAGACCCAGTACTTC	CASSSSTGTGEETQYF
TRBJ2-7	TRBD2	NA	TRBV2	TGTGCCAGCAGTGGCCGGACTAGCGGGGTTTACGAGCAGTACTTC	CASSGRTSGVYEQYF
TRBJ2-1	NA	NA	TRBV2	TGTGCCAGCAGTTTGACTCAGGAGCAGTTCTTC	CASSLTQEQFF
TRBJ1-2	TRBD1	NA	TRBV7-2	TGTGCCAGCAGCTTAGGGCAGGGGGCGGCCTATGGCTACACCTTC	CASSLGQGAAYGYTF